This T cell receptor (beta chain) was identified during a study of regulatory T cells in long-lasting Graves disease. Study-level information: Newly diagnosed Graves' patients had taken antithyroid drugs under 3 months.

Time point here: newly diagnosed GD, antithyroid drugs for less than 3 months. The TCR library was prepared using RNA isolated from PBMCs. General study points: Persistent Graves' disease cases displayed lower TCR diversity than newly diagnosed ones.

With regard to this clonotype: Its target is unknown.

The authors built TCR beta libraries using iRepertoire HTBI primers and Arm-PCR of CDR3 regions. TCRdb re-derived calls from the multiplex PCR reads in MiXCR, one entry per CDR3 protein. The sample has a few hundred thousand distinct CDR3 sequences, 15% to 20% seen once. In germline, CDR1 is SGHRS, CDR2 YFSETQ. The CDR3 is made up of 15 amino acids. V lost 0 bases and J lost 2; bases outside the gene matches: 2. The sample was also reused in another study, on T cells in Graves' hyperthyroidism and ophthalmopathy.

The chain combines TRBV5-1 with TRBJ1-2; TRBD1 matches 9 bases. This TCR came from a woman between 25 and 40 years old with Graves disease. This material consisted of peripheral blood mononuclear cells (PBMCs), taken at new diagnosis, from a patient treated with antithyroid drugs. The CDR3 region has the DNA TGCGCCAGCAGCTTGGTACAGGGGGCGAACTATGGCTACACCTTC. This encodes CASSLVQGANYGYTF.